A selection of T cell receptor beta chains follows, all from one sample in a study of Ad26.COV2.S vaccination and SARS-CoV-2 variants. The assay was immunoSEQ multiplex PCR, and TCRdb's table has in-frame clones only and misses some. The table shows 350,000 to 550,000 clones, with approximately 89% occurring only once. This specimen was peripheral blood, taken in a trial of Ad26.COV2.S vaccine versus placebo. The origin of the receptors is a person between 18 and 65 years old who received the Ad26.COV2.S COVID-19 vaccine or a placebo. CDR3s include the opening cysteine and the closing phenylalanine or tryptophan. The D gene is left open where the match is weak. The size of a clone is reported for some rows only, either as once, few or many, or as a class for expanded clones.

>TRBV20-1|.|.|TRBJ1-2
TGCAGTGCTGGCCGGGGGGAGGCCAGCACCTTC
CSAGRGEASTF
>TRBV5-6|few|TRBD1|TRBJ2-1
TGTGCCAGCAGCGAACACGGACAGGGGGCCGTTGAGCAGTTCTTC
CASSEHGQGAVEQFF
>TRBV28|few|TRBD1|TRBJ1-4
TGTGCCAGCGCCTCCGGGACAGATAATGAAAAACTGTTTTTT
CASASGTDNEKLFF
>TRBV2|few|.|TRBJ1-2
TGTGCCAGCAGTGTTAGGGTTTCTAGCTACACCTTC
CASSVRVSSYTF
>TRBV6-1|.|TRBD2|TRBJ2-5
TGTGCCAGCAGTGAACTTGGCGGGGGGGCATGGGAGACCCAGTACTTC
CASSELGGGAWETQYF
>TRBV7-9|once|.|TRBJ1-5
TGTGCCAGCAGCTTAGCGGATCAGCCCCAGCATTTT
CASSLADQPQHF
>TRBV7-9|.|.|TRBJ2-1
TGTGTACCGGGCAAGAGCTCCTACAATGAGCAGTTCTTC
CVPGKSSYNEQFF
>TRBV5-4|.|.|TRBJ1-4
TGTGCCAGCAGCCCCTCATACGCAACTAATGAAAAACTGTTTTTT
CASSPSYATNEKLFF
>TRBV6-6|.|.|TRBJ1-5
TGTGCCAGCAGTCGCACTACAGGGAGACAGCCCCAGCATTTT
CASSRTTGRQPQHF
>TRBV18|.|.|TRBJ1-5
TGTGCCAGCTCGACCGGGAGGGGTCAGCCCCAGCATTTT
CASSTGRGQPQHF